The 29 T cell receptor beta chains below come from one sample, sequenced in a study of chemoradiotherapy in HPV16-positive cancers (dated by TCRdb to between 2021 and 2022). Receptors were amplified or captured by the immunoSEQ multiplex PCR assay. TCRdb took this table from immuneACCESS and kept in-frame rearrangements with V and J called. Such tables lack part of the clones; where checked against another copy, unresolved V genes explain under half of the gap, and the rest is unexplained. Present in this sample are about 15,000 clones, 77% of which were seen just once. Under 1.5% of the sample is in the top ten clones. This sample was taken from a patient who underwent chemoradiotherapy. These receptors all stem from a human donor with HPV-associated anogenital cancer.

V usage is TRBV14 and J usage is TRBJ1-2; D may be TRBD1 (6 bases). Germline V gene data show CDR1 as SGHDN and CDR2 as FVKESK. Trimming cost V 3 bases and J 7 bases, with 12 bases left between them. The CDR3 is made up of 13 amino acids. The CDR3 here is CASSHREGVGYTF. CDR3 in DNA: TGTGCCAGCAGCCATCGGGAGGGGGTTGGCTACACCTTC.

J is TRBJ2-2 and V is TRBV6-5; 7 bases are a match to TRBD2. Germline V lookup: CDR1 MNHEY, CDR2 SVGAGI. The CDR3 runs to 14 residues. J was trimmed by 5 bases and V by 8 bases; bases with no gene match: 8. CDR3 residues: CASAGGGNTGELFF. As DNA, the CDR3 is TGTGCCAGCGCGGGCGGGGGAAATACCGGGGAGCTGTTTTTT.

This chain joins TRBV19 and TRBJ1-4, with D maybe TRBD1 (6 bases). Trimming removed 4 bases at V and 8 bases at J, with 17 bases between. Looked up from germline, CDR1 is LNHDA and CDR2 is SQIVND (reference sequence). The CDR3 length is 15 residues. The CDR3 DNA reads TGTGCCAGTAGTAGGGGGGGACAAAACATCGAAAAACTGTTTTTT. Its translation is CASSRGGQNIEKLFF.

V is TRBV2 and J is TRBJ2-1; no clear D. The CDR3 sequence is 14 residues long. Trimming pared 2 bases from V and 0 bases from J, leaving 5 bases between. Per the germline V gene, CDR1 is SNHLY and CDR2 is FYNNEI. CDR3 region: CASSERSSYNEQFF. CDR3 DNA sequence: TGTGCCAGCAGTGAAAGAAGCTCCTACAATGAGCAGTTCTTC.

This chain links TRBV5-5 with TRBJ2-2; 7 nucleotides align to TRBD1. This CDR3 spans 16 amino acids. The V gene's germline CDR1 is SGHKS and CDR2 YYEKEE (reference sequence). Trimming took 3 bases from V and 7 from J; bases not matched to a gene: 12. The CDR3 nucleotides are TGTGCCAGCAGCTCCATAGGGGGCGAATACATCGGGGAGCTGTTTTTT. It translates to CASSSIGGEYIGELFF.

The chain combines TRBV5-6 with TRBJ2-7, with D perhaps matching TRBD1 or TRBD2 (5 bases each). Deletions cut 3 bases from V and 4 bases from J, with 17 bases between. The germline V gene encodes CDR1 SGHDT and CDR2 YYEEEE. There are 15 residues in the CDR3. CDR3 loop: CASSSPGRSDYEQYF. The CDR3 DNA follows: TGTGCCAGCAGCTCCCCGGGACGATCGGATTACGAGCAGTACTTC.

A few counts support this clone. The rearrangement joins TRBV5-1 to TRBJ1-1; D is perhaps TRBD1 (6 bases). With 4 bases removed from V and 5 bases from J, the gap between germline ends came to 12 bases. Germline V lookup: CDR1 SGHRS, CDR2 YFSETQ. CDR3 length: 13 residues. CDR3 residues: CASSQDRGTEAFF. In nucleotides, the CDR3 is TGCGCCAGCAGCCAGGACAGAGGGACTGAAGCTTTCTTT. Variable domain in full (rest from reference TRBV5-1 and TRBJ1-1): KAGVTQTPRYLIKTRGQQVTLSCSPISGHRSVSWYQQTPGQGLQFLFEYFSETQRNKGNFPGRFSGRQFSNSRSEMNVSTLELGDSALYLCASSQDRGTEAFFGQGTRLTVV.

The J gene is TRBJ2-2, the V gene TRBV9; unclear D gene. The germline V and J ends were trimmed by 4 bases and 1 base, with 8 bases remaining between them. There are 14 residues in the CDR3. Germline-derived CDR1 and CDR2 are SGDLS and YYNGEE. The CDR3 loop is CASSPPRNTGELFF. CDR3 bases: TGTGCCAGCAGCCCCCCCCGGAACACCGGGGAGCTGTTTTTT.

V and J are TRBV4-1 and TRBJ2-5; the D call may be TRBD1 or TRBD2 (5 bases each). Germline V gene sequence: CDR1 MGHRA, CDR2 YSYEKL. This CDR3 is 16 amino acids long. The V and J ends lost 4 bases and 4 bases respectively, with 19 bases between them. The CDR3 is CASSRTPPRGRETQYF. CDR3 coding DNA: TGCGCCAGCAGCCGGACGCCGCCGAGGGGCCGAGAGACCCAGTACTTC.

V usage is TRBV30 and J usage is TRBJ1-6; D is unclear. The germline CDR1 and CDR2 sequences are GTSNPN and SVGIG (reference sequence). V was pared by 0 bases and J by 0 bases, with 3 bases between. The length of the CDR3 is 14 residues. CDR3 protein: CAWSVNSYNSPLHF. Here the CDR3 DNA reads TGTGCCTGGAGTGTAAACTCCTATAATTCACCCCTCCACTTT.

The rearrangement uses TRBV4-1 and TRBJ1-1; the D gene is possibly TRBD1 (5 bases). Trimming took 0 bases from V and 6 from J, leaving 11 bases between them. The CDR3 has 14 residues. Germline V lookup: CDR1 MGHRA, CDR2 YSYEKL. The CDR3 DNA reads TGCGCCAGCAGCCAAGAGGGGGGTCTCGCTGAAGCTTTCTTT. Amino acid sequence: CASSQEGGLAEAFF.

CDR3 nucleotides: TGTGCCAGCAGCGCCGATCCGGGGGAGACCCAGTACTTC. Protein: CASSADPGETQYF. V is TRBV6-6 and J is TRBJ2-5; D is possibly TRBD2 (5 bases). The germline CDR1 and CDR2 sequences are MNHNY and SVGAGI (reference sequence). Trimming pared 6 bases from V and 5 bases from J, leaving 13 bases between. The CDR3 runs to 13 residues.

The genes are TRBV7-9 and TRBJ1-3; 7 bases match TRBD1. Germline V lookup: CDR1 SEHNR, CDR2 FQNEAQ (reference sequence). The CDR3 is made up of 19 amino acids. The junction had 13 bases not matched to a gene; V was cut back by 1 base and J by 1 base. CDR3 in DNA: TGTGCCAGCAGCTTAGGGAGTCACAGGGGCTTTAAGTCTGGAAACACCATATATTTT. Protein: CASSLGSHRGFKSGNTIYF.

CDR3 residues: CASSPLAGAYNEQFF. DNA of the CDR3: TGTGCCAGCAGCCCACTAGCGGGGGCCTACAATGAGCAGTTCTTC. The V call is TRBV7-2, the J call TRBJ2-1; TRBD2 matches at 11 bases. The CDR3 totals 15 residues. CDR1 SGHTA and CDR2 FQGNSA come from the germline V gene. With 5 bases clipped from V and 2 bases from J, the junction kept 2 bases outside the gene matches.

Only a few counts were recorded for this clone. V gene TRBV4-2 combines with J gene TRBJ1-2; tentatively, D is TRBD1 (5 bases). The V gene's germline CDR1 is LGHNA and CDR2 YNFKEQ. V was pared by 0 bases and J by 6 bases, with 14 bases between. The CDR3 consists of 15 residues. CDR3 in amino acids: CASSQDPSGRDGYTF. The CDR3 DNA is TGTGCCAGCAGCCAAGATCCGTCAGGGAGGGATGGCTACACCTTC.

This chain links TRBV9 with TRBJ2-2, with 10 positions matching TRBD2. This CDR3 spans 17 amino acids. Germline V gene sequence: CDR1 SGDLS, CDR2 YYNGEE. The V segment lost 0 bases and the J segment 2 bases; nucleotides outside the gene matches: 4. The CDR3 DNA follows: TGTGCCAGCAGCGTAGGCCTAGCGGGGGCAAACACCGGGGAGCTGTTTTTT. It encodes CASSVGLAGANTGELFF.

The V and J genes are TRBV5-4 and TRBJ2-7, with TRBD1 as a possible D gene (7 bases). The CDR3 consists of 15 residues. Germline V gives CDR1 SGHNT, CDR2 YYREEE (reference sequence). Trimming shortened V by 1 base and J by 2 bases, and 13 bases separated the two germline ends. CDR3 DNA: TGTGCCAGCAGCTTGAAATCAGGGGGGACCTACGAGCAGTACTTC. It yields the protein CASSLKSGGTYEQYF.

This clone was counted a few times. This sequence joins TRBV7-9 and TRBJ1-3; perhaps TRBD1 as D (5 bases). Trimming cost V 5 bases and J 0 bases, with 11 bases left between them. There are 15 residues in the CDR3. Germline V lookup: CDR1 SEHNR, CDR2 FQNEAQ (reference sequence). CDR3 in DNA: TGTGCCAGCAGCCAGGGAGGCGACTCTGGAAACACCATATATTTT. This gives the protein CASSQGGDSGNTIYF.

This chain joins TRBV5-6 and TRBJ1-5; no definite D call. V gave up 1 base and J gave up 2 bases, with 10 bases separating them. The germline gives CDR1 SGHDT, CDR2 YYEEEE. This CDR3 spans 15 amino acids. CDR3 sequence reads: CASSLWGGGNQPQHF. The DNA for the CDR3 is TGTGCCAGCAGCTTGTGGGGAGGTGGCAATCAGCCCCAGCATTTT. The full variable domain, with the rest looked up from reference TRBV5-6 and TRBJ1-5, is DAGVTQSPTHLIKTRGQQVTLRCSPKSGHDTVSWYQQALGQGPQFIFQYYEEEERQRGNFPDRFSGHQFPNYSSELNVNALLLGDSALYLCASSLWGGGNQPQHFGDGTRLSIL.

This clone was detected a few times. This rearrangement joins TRBV30 to TRBJ1-1, with a tentative D call TRBD1 (5 bases). Germline lookup yields CDR1 GTSNPN and CDR2 SVGIG (reference sequence). The V gene lost 4 bases and the J gene lost 7 bases, with 13 bases spanning the gap. This CDR3 comprises 12 residues. The CDR3: CAWNAGTGEAFF. The CDR3 nucleotides are TGTGCCTGGAATGCGGGGACCGGTGAAGCTTTCTTT.

The V and J genes are TRBV5-8 and TRBJ1-1; a weak D match, TRBD1 (5 bases). The CDR3 runs 14 residues. Germline loops: CDR1 SGHTS, CDR2 YDEGEE. V was trimmed by 2 bases and J by 4 bases, leaving 12 bases between them. The CDR3 loop reads CASSFQGLGTEAFF. The CDR3 DNA is TGTGCCAGCAGCTTTCAGGGCCTCGGCACTGAAGCTTTCTTT.

The CDR3 protein is CASSPGTGGPDTQYF. Written as DNA, the CDR3 is TGTGCCAGCAGTCCCGGGACCGGTGGACCAGATACGCAGTATTTT. The V call is TRBV6-1, the J call TRBJ2-3; D is tentatively TRBD1 or TRBD2 (5 bases each). V was clipped by 5 bases and J by 4 bases, with 16 bases between them. The CDR3 extends over 15 amino acids. Germline CDR1 is MNHNS and CDR2 is SASEGT.

J is TRBJ2-3 and V is TRBV5-4, with unresolved D. The germline gives CDR1 SGHNT, CDR2 YYREEE (reference sequence). V was cut by 0 bases and J by 1 base, with 9 bases left in between. CDR3 length: 15 residues. The CDR3 sequence is CASSLVWRGTDTQYF. DNA for the CDR3: TGTGCCAGCAGCTTGGTTTGGCGCGGCACAGATACGCAGTATTTT. Using reference TRBV5-4 and TRBJ2-3 for the parts outside the CDR3, the full variable domain is ETGVTQSPTHLIKTRGQQVTLRCSSQSGHNTVSWYQQALGQGPQFIFQYYREEENGRGNFPPRFSGLQFPNYSSELNVNALELDDSALYLCASSLVWRGTDTQYFGPGTRLTVL.

The rearrangement uses TRBV4-3 and TRBJ2-1; 13 nucleotides agree with TRBD2. Germline CDR1 reads LGHNA; CDR2 reads YSLEER. The V and J ends lost 0 bases and 7 bases, in that order; junction bases with no gene match: 12. The CDR3 length is 19 residues. Written as DNA, the CDR3 is TGCGCCAGCAGCCAAGATGGGCCGGGTACTAGCGGGGGGGGGAATGAGCAGTTCTTC. It translates to CASSQDGPGTSGGGNEQFF.

The J gene is TRBJ2-5, the V gene TRBV7-6, with 12 bases identical to TRBD2. There are 16 residues in the CDR3. Trimming removed 4 bases from V and 4 bases from J; junction bases left unmatched: 7. In germline, CDR1 is SGHVS, CDR2 FNYEAQ. CDR3 amino acids: CASSSLAGGYSETQYF. CDR3 nucleotides: TGTGCCAGCAGCTCACTAGCGGGGGGATATTCAGAGACCCAGTACTTC.

The chain has TRBV11-3 and TRBJ1-2, with D hard to call. The CDR3 sequence is 14 residues long. Germline lookup yields CDR1 SGHNT and CDR2 YENEEA. V lost 0 bases and J lost 7, with 12 bases in between. CDR3 in DNA: TGTGCCAGCAGCTTAGATGGGATGAGTCGTGGCTACACCTTC. Residues: CASSLDGMSRGYTF.

The chain combines TRBV6-6 with TRBJ1-2, with 7 bases matching TRBD1. J gave up 3 bases and V 4 bases, and 5 bases lay outside the gene matches. The CDR3 length is 14 residues. Germline CDR1 and CDR2: MNHNY and SVGAGI (reference sequence). In DNA, the CDR3 is TGTGCCAGCAGTTTAACAGGGGTGCACTATGGCTACACCTTC. Protein: CASSLTGVHYGYTF.

The chain links TRBV4-3 to TRBJ1-3; D is ambiguous. The CDR3 consists of 17 residues. Germline loops: CDR1 LGHNA, CDR2 YSLEER. Deletions cut 0 bases from V and 0 bases from J, with 12 bases between. CDR3 coding DNA: TGCGCCAGCAGCCAAGAGTTTTGGGCCGCCTCTGGAAACACCATATATTTT. It encodes CASSQEFWAASGNTIYF.

The V and J genes are TRBV5-5 and TRBJ1-1; D is ambiguous. CDR3 length: 15 amino acids. V lost 1 base, J lost 11 bases, and 21 bases lay in between. CDR1 is SGHKS, CDR2 YYEKEE, per germline (reference sequence). The CDR3 protein is CASSLLALGNGLAFF. Here the CDR3 DNA reads TGTGCCAGCAGCTTGTTGGCTTTGGGGAACGGTCTGGCTTTCTTT.